The clone carrying this TCR beta chain appeared a single time. This entry comes from a study of blood T cell repertoires in COVID-19. Turning to the study itself: The origin of the acute and convalescent COVID-19 samples was the United States, Italy and Spain. T cells, B-cell-depleted T cells, or PBMCs supplied cDNA or gDNA.

Original methodology: Estimation of nucleated cell counts relied on the amplification of reference gene primers. TCRdb keeps only in-frame clones here, not all; method: immunoSEQ multiplex PCR. The V and J calls and clone size were taken over from that table, and D and trimming were inferred from the DNA. The table shows just over 150,000 clones, with 85% occurring only once. The germline V and J ends were trimmed by 5 bases and 0 bases, with 13 bases remaining between them. Germline V CDR1 and CDR2: SGHTA, FQGTGA. CDR3 size: 15 residues. Sequencing was carried out using peripheral blood. The receptor's source is a human donor with acute or convalescent COVID-19. The donor label of this sample is uncertain. The chain has TRBV7-3 and TRBJ1-1, with D tentatively TRBD1 (5 bases). CDR3 nucleotides: TGTGCCAGCAGCCAAAACCCAGGGATGAACACTGAAGCTTTCTTT. Translation: CASSQNPGMNTEAFF.